The rows below give T cell receptor beta chains drawn from one sample of a study of identical twins. MiXCR was run by TCRdb on the 5' RACE reads, yielding one entry per CDR3 protein. The profile shows a few hundred thousand distinct CDR3 sequences, roughly 9% of them singletons. These data also formed part of another study, on yellow fever vaccine responses in identical twins.

Sequenced input: CD8+ T cells sorted from blood. The receptor set was obtained from a woman under 30 in good health. Both conserved end residues are part of each CDR3. Each record gives: V gene, clone size, D gene, J gene, CDR3 DNA, CDR3 protein. The D gene is left open where the match is weak. Size values are once, few and many counts, or a class for expanded clones, and some rows have none.

>TRBV7-3|NA|TRBD1|TRBJ2-2
TGTGCCAGCAGCATGGGACAGGGGCACGGGGAGCTGTTTTTT
CASSMGQGHGELFF
>TRBV5-1|many|TRBD2|TRBJ2-1
TGCGCCAGCAGCTTGGATGCTAGCGGGGGGGGCTCCTACAATGAGCAGTTCTTC
CASSLDASGGGSYNEQFF
>TRBV4-1|many|TRBD2|TRBJ2-3
TGCGCCAGCAGCCAAGAGCCGGGAGGAGATACGCAGTATTTT
CASSQEPGGDTQYF
>TRBV2|NA|TRBD2|TRBJ2-3
TGTGCCAGCAGTGAAGCCCAACTAGCGGGAGGTCCAGATACGCAGTATTTT
CASSEAQLAGGPDTQYF
>TRBV7-9|many|NA|TRBJ2-2
TGTGCCAGCAGTTCCCAGGGTGGGGCGAACACCGGGGAGCTGTTTTTT
CASSSQGGANTGELFF
>TRBV6-1|few|NA|TRBJ1-1
TGTGCCAGCAGGCCGGGGATGAACACTGAAGCTTTCTTT
CASRPGMNTEAFF
>TRBV12-3/TRBV12-4|many|TRBD1|TRBJ2-7
TGTGCCAGCAGTTTAAGACAGGGTTTCGAGCAGTACTTC
CASSLRQGFEQYF
>TRBV4-3|NA|TRBD1|TRBJ2-3
TGCGCCAGCAGCCCCGGGACAGGGCTAGGAAATACGCAGTATTTT
CASSPGTGLGNTQYF
>TRBV4-3|many|NA|TRBJ2-2
TGCGCCAGCAGCCAAGATAAGTCGGGGCCCGGGGAGCTGTTTTTT
CASSQDKSGPGELFF
>TRBV14|few|NA|TRBJ2-7
TGTGCCAGCAGCCAACAGGGAAGGTCCTACGAGCAGTACTTC
CASSQQGRSYEQYF
>TRBV15|many|TRBD1|TRBJ2-5
TGTGCCACCAGCAGAGATACAGGGGGAGAGACCCAGTACTTC
CATSRDTGGETQYF
>TRBV12-3/TRBV12-4|many|NA|TRBJ2-5
TGTGCCAGCAGTTTAAGAGTGGAGACCCAGTACTTC
CASSLRVETQYF
>TRBV11-1|many|TRBD1|TRBJ1-2
TGTGCCAGCAGCTTAGCAGGAGACGTGACAGGGAATTGGTATGGCTACACCTTC
CASSLAGDVTGNWYGYTF
>TRBV6-2/TRBV6-3|few|NA|TRBJ2-7
TGTGCCAGCAGTTCCGCCCCAACCTACGAGCAGTACTTC
CASSSAPTYEQYF
>TRBV4-3|few|NA|TRBJ2-2
TGCGCCAGCAGCCAGAGGGGGGCCACCGGGGAGCTGTTTTTT
CASSQRGATGELFF